One sample yielded the 3 T cell receptor beta chains listed below, sequenced in a study of CD8 T cells in Susac syndrome. RNA, at roughly 0.45 to 1 ug, was reverse transcribed with random hexamers. Via MiXCR, TCRdb re-called the immunoSEQ multiplex PCR reads, giving one row per CDR3 protein. The sample has around 190,000 distinct CDR3 sequences, 85% to 95% seen once. Material: CD4+ T cells from PBMCs. The origin of the receptors is a human donor in good health.

The rearrangement uses TRBV15 and TRBJ2-2; the D is unclear. Germline V gives CDR1 LNHNV, CDR2 YYDKDF (reference sequence). The CDR3 totals 17 residues. The V gene lost 0 bases and the J gene lost 1 base, with 12 bases spanning the gap. This chain's CDR3 is CATSREVSNGNTGELFF. Here the CDR3 DNA reads TGTGCCACCAGCAGAGAGGTTTCGAACGGGAACACCGGGGAGCTGTTTTTT.

The chain carries TRBV7-9 and TRBJ2-3, with TRBD2 matching 8 bases. This CDR3 has 15 amino acids. Germline values: CDR1 SEHNR, CDR2 FQNEAQ (reference sequence). Germline trimming cut 5 bases from V and 2 bases from J; bases unmatched to any gene: 6. CDR3 loop: CASSQNGRDTDTQYF. In nucleotides, the CDR3 is TGTGCCAGCAGCCAAAACGGGAGGGACACAGATACGCAGTATTTT.

The chain couples TRBV20-1 to TRBJ2-2, with unresolved D. Deletions cut 3 bases from V and 4 bases from J, with 6 bases between. The CDR3 length is 12 residues. Germline lookup yields CDR1 DFQATT and CDR2 SNEGSKA (reference sequence). This CDR3 reads CSASPGTGELFF. The CDR3 nucleotides read TGCAGTGCTAGCCCCGGCACCGGGGAGCTGTTTTTT.